This T cell receptor (beta chain) was identified in a study of T cells in narcolepsy (dated by TCRdb to the late 2010s). Regarding the complete study: The study enrolled patients with narcolepsy type 1 or type 2 (NT1, NT2) together with healthy control donors. The study sought autoreactive T cells targeting hypocretin neuron self-antigens (hypocretin, TRIB2) in narcolepsy patients, using TCR Vbeta sequencing to track clonotypes in blood and CSF.

The research as a whole found: Patients and controls had comparable numbers of sequenced blood memory CD4+ clonotypes, averaging about 40,000 and 33,000, respectively. Plots that compared CSF and blood CD4+ T cell clonotypes from the same patient highlighted HCRT-specific and TRIB2-specific autoreactive clonotypes. Autoreactive clonotypes were reported to be detected serially in the blood of the same patients and of different patients, but not in the blood of healthy controls. Some blood memory CD4+ repertoires from patients and controls contained no sequences matching autoreactive T cell clones.

Library preparation used the immunoSEQ multiplex PCR assay. TCRdb holds this immuneACCESS table with in-frame rearrangements only. Some clones are missing; in checked studies, unresolved V genes explain under half, and the rest has no known cause. The sample table contains 25,000 to 30,000 clones; only one count was recorded for approximately 83% of them. The ten largest clones add up to around 0.9% of the sample. Trimming at the junction amounts to 7 bases on V and 1 base on J, and the germline ends lie 19 bases apart. Sequences SEHNR (CDR1) and FQNEAQ (CDR2) are obtained from the germline V gene (reference sequence). The CDR3 numbers 16 residues from cysteine through phenylalanine. Only the CDR3 portion is preserved as DNA: 48 bases, with reading frame beginning at the first base. About this clone: There is no known antigen for this receptor. Per-base qualities were not stored, and no clone one base away is much larger.

Memory CD4+ T cells were sorted ex vivo from peripheral blood of narcolepsy patients and healthy controls for TCR Vbeta sequencing. The sequenced sample was CD45RA- memory CD4+ T cells from PBMCs. Sample cell subset or site, as interpreted from the label and publication: memory T cells sorted ex vivo from peripheral blood. This clonotype originated in a human donor with narcolepsy. The chain was built from TRBV7-9 and TRBJ1-1; a tentative D call is TRBD1 (6 bases match). The encoded CDR3 is CASTIGHRVENTEAFF. Here is the DNA: TGTGCCAGCACCATAGGGCACAGGGTTGAGAACACTGAAGCTTTCTTT.